The T cell receptor (beta chain) under discussion was sequenced for a study of T cell repertoires in cytomegalovirus infection. Study as a whole: Recently described HLA-C-restricted plus well-studied HLA-B-restricted CMV epitopes were used. A matching HLA type, together with CMV infection, was signaled by public TCR beta signatures.

This CDR3 region has 14 residues. The germline CDR1 and CDR2 sequences are SEHNR and FQNEAQ (reference sequence). V was clipped by 5 bases and J by 4 bases; unmatched bases: 4. Each CDR3 protein is one row after TCRdb ran MiXCR on the reads. This table holds roughly 860,000 distinct CDR3 sequences, approximately 29% found once. This clonotype came up a few times. What it binds is unknown. Study conclusions and caveats: Cumulative frequency (of public TCR beta family members) identified carriers of CMV plus the relevant HLA. HLA-C-restricted, CMV-specific TCR beta clonotypes were dominant ex vivo.

V and J are TRBV7-9 and TRBJ2-3; 9 nucleotides match TRBD1. The source is a human donor in good health (CMV status not recorded). Some clones in this sample may be carry-over from other donors' samples. The sequencing here drew on cultured CD8+ T cells from PBMCs, taken from culture after CMV antigen stimulation. CDR3 sequence reads: CASSPRDRADTQYF. The CDR3 DNA follows: TGTGCCAGCAGCCCCCGGGACAGGGCAGATACGCAGTATTTT.